This entry concerns a single TCR beta chain. Germline V gene sequence: CDR1 SGHRS, CDR2 YFSETQ. Trimming pared 4 bases from V and 5 bases from J, leaving 12 bases between. The CDR3 contains 14 residues. CD4+ cells underwent separation, giving CD45RA+ naive and CD45RA-negative memory subsets. This specimen belongs to a study of shared clonotypes between healthy human individuals. Repertoires were generated with immunoSEQ multiplex PCR, while TCRdb's copy carries only in-frame clones and drops some. The data hold 550,000 to 850,000 clones, with roughly 70% observed a single time. What was sequenced was memory CD4+ T cells sorted from blood. The subset denotes: CD45RA-negative fraction. This sequence joins TRBV5-1 and TRBJ1-4; D not resolved. This clonotype originated in a woman aged 25 to 39 in good health. The CDR3 is CASSARLTNEKLFF. The DNA of the CDR3 is TGCGCCAGCAGCGCAAGGCTGACGAATGAAAAACTGTTTTTT.